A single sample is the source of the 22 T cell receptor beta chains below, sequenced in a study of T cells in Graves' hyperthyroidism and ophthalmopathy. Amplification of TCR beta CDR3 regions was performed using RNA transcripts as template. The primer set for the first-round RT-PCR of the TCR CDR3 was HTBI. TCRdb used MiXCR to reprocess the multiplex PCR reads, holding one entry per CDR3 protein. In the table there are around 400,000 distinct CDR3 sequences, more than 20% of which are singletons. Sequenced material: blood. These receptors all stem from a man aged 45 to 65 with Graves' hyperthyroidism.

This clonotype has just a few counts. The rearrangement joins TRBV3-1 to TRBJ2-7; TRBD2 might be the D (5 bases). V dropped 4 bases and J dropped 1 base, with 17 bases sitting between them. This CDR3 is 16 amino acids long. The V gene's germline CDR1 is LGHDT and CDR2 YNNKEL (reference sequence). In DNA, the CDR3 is TGTGCCAGCAGCCCTTCTGGCGGGTGGGATTCCTACGAGCAGTACTTC. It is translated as CASSPSGGWDSYEQYF.

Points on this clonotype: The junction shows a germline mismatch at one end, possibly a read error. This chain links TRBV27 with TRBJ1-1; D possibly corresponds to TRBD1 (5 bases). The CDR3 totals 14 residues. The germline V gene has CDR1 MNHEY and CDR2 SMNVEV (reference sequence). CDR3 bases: TGTGCCAGCAGTTTATTGGGGGGATATACTGAAGATTTCTTT. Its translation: CASSLLGGYTEDFF.

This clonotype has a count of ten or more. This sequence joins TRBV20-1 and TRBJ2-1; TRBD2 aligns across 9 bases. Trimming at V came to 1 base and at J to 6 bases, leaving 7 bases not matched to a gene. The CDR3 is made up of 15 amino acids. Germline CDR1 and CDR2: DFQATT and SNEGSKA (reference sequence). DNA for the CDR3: TGCAGTGCTAGAGTATTAGCGGGAGTATTCAATGAGCAGTTCTTC. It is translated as CSARVLAGVFNEQFF.

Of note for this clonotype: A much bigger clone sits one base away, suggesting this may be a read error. As DNA, the CDR3 is TGTGCCGGCAGTCGTAACAGACCGGGACAGCCATTTCCCTACGAGCAGTACTTC. Its protein product is CAGSRNRPGQPFPYEQYF. The chain couples TRBV28 to TRBJ2-7; TRBD1 matches 7 bases. Germline lookup yields CDR1 MDHEN and CDR2 SYDVKM. CDR3 length: 18 residues.

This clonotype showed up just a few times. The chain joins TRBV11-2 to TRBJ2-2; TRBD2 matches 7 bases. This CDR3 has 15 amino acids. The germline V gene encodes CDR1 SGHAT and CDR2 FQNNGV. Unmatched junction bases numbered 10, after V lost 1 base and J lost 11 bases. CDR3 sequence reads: CASSLVAARGSELFF. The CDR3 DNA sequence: TGTGCCAGCAGCTTAGTAGCCGCGCGGGGGAGTGAGCTGTTTTTT.

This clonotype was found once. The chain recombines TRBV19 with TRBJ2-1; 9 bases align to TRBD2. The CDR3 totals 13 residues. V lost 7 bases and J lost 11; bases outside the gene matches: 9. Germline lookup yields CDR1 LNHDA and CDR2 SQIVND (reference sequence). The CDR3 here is CASNLAGRLQQFF. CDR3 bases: TGTGCCAGTAATCTAGCGGGGCGGCTTCAGCAGTTCTTC.

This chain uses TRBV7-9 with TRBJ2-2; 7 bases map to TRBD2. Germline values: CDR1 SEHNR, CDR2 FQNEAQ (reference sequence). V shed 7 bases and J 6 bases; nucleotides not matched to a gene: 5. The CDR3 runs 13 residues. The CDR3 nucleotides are TGTGCCAGCATTCGGGGGGAGGCCGGGGAGCTGTTTTTT. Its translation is CASIRGEAGELFF.

Written as DNA, the CDR3 is TGTGCCAGCAGTACTGGGGCATCCTACTCTAATGAAAAACTGTTTTTT. Amino acid sequence: CASSTGASYSNEKLFF. The chain recombines TRBV9 with TRBJ1-4; a possible D gene is TRBD1 (5 bases). CDR1 is SGDLS and CDR2 is YYNGEE in the germline V gene. V was pared by 5 bases and J by 3 bases, with 17 bases between. The CDR3 is made up of 16 amino acids.

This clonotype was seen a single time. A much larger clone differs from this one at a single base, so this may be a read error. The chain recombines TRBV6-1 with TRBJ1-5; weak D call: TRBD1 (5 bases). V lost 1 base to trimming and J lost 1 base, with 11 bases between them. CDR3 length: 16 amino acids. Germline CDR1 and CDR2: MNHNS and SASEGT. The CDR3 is CASSEEWNRSNQPQHF. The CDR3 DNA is TGTGCCAGCAGTGAAGAGTGGAACAGGAGCAATCAGCCCCAGCATTTT.

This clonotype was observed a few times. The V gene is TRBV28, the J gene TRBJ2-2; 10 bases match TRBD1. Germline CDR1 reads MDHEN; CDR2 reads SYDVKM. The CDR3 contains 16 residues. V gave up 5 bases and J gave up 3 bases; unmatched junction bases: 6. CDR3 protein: CASSPTGGWDTGELFF. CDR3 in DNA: TGTGCCAGCAGTCCGACAGGGGGCTGGGACACCGGGGAGCTGTTTTTT.

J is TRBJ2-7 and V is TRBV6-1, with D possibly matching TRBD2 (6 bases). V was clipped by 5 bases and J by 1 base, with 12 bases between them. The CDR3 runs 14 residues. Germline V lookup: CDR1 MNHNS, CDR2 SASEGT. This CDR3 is CASSQSGGSYEQYF. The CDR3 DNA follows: TGTGCCAGCAGTCAGTCCGGGGGATCCTACGAGCAGTACTTC.

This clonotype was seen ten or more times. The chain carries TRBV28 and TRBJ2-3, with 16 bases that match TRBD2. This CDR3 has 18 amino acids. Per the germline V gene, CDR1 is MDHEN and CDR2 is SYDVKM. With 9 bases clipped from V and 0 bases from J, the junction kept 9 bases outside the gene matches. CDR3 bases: TGTGCCAGTTTCCGGGGACTAGCGGGAGGGCCAAGCACAGATACGCAGTATTTT. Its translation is CASFRGLAGGPSTDTQYF.

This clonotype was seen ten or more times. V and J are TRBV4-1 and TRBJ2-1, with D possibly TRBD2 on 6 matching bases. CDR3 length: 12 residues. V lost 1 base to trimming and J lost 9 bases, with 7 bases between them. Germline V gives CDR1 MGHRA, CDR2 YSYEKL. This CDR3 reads CASSQAGLEQFF. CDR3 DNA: TGCGCCAGCAGCCAAGCGGGACTTGAGCAGTTCTTC.

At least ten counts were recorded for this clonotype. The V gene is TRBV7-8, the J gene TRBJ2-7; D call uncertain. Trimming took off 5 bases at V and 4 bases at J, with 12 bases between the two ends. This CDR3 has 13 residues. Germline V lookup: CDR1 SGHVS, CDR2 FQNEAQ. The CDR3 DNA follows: TGTGCCAGCAGCCTACTCGGTCTATACGAGCAGTACTTC. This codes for CASSLLGLYEQYF.

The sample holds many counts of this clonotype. CDR3 sequence (DNA): TGTGCCAGCACCCCGTTCGGTCCTAGCACAGATACGCAGTATTTT. Translation: CASTPFGPSTDTQYF. V gene TRBV27 combines with J gene TRBJ2-3; D call uncertain. Germline V gene data show CDR1 as MNHEY and CDR2 as SMNVEV (reference sequence). V dropped 7 bases and J dropped 0 bases, with 14 bases sitting between them. This CDR3 has 15 residues.

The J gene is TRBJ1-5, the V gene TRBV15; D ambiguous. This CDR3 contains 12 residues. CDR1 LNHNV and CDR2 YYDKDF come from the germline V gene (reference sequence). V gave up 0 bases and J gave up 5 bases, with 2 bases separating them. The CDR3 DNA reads TGTGCCACCAGCAGAGATGATCAGCCCCAGCATTTT. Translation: CATSRDDQPQHF.

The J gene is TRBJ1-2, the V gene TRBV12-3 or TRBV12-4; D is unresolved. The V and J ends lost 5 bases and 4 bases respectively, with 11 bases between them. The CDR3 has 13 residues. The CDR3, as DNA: TGTGCCAGCAGTCCCCCAGGAACCTATGGCTACACCTTC. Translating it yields CASSPPGTYGYTF.

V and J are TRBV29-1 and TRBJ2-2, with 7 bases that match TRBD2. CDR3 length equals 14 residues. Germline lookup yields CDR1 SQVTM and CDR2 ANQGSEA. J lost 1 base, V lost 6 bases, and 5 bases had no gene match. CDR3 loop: CSVTSVENTGELFF. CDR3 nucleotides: TGCAGCGTCACTAGCGTGGAGAACACCGGGGAGCTGTTTTTT.

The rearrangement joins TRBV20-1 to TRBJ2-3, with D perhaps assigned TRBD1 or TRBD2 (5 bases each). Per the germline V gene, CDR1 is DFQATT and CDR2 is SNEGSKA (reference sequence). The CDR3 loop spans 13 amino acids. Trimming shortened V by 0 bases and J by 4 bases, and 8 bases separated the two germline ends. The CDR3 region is CSARERGSDTQYF. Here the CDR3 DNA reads TGCAGTGCTAGAGAGAGGGGTTCAGATACGCAGTATTTT.

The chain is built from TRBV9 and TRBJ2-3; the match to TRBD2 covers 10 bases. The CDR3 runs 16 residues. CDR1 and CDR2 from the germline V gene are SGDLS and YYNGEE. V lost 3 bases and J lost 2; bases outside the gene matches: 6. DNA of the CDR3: TGTGCCAGCAGCGAAGGGACTAGCGTCCACACAGATACGCAGTATTTT. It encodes CASSEGTSVHTDTQYF.

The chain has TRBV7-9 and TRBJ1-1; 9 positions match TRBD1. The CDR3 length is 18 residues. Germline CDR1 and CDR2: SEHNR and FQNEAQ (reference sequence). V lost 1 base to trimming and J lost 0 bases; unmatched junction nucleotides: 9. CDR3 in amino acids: CASSLGGGTGILNTEAFF. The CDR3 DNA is TGTGCCAGCAGCTTAGGAGGTGGGACAGGGATCCTGAACACTGAAGCTTTCTTT.

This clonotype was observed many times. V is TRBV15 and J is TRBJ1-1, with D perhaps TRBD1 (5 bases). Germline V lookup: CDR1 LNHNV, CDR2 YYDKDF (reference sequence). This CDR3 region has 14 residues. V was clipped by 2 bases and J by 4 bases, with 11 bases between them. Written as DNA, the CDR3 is TGTGCCACCAGCAGACCAGGGCTGAGCACTGAAGCTTTCTTT. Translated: CATSRPGLSTEAFF. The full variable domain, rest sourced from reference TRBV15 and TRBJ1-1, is DAMVIQNPRYQVTQFGKPVTLSCSQTLNHNVMYWYQQKSSQAPKLLFHYYDKDFNNEADTPDNFQSRRPNTSFCFLDIRSPGLGDTAMYLCATSRPGLSTEAFFGQGTRLTVV.